This T cell receptor beta chain was observed in a study of T cell repertoires in cytomegalovirus infection. MiXCR, run by TCRdb on the reads, gives a single entry per CDR3 protein. The sample consists of about 740,000 distinct CDR3 sequences, about 40% of them appearing once. This clonotype turned up a few times. This receptor was taken from a human donor in good health (CMV status not recorded). Some clones in this sample may be carry-over from other donors' samples. The sample was PBMCs.

The CDR3 here is CAISEVGGPENEQFF. In DNA form, the CDR3 reads TGTGCCATCAGTGAGGTGGGAGGGCCGGAGAATGAGCAGTTCTTC. The chain couples TRBV10-3 to TRBJ2-1; TRBD2 matches 7 bases. Trimming took 2 bases from V and 7 from J; bases not matched to a gene: 8. Germline CDR1 is ENHRY and CDR2 is SYGVKD. The CDR3 extends over 15 amino acids.